This TCR beta chain was retrieved from a study of control samples from healthy donors and cancer patients. This table comes from immunoSEQ multiplex PCR, and its TCRdb copy is limited to in-frame clones, with some not included. This table has 65,000 to 85,000 clones, over 75% appearing once. The CDR3 has 18 amino acids. J was trimmed by 3 bases and V by 3 bases; bases with no gene match: 14. Germline V CDR1 and CDR2: SNHLY, FYNNEI. The chain is built from TRBV2 and TRBJ1-1; 9 nucleotides agree with TRBD1. Specimen: PBMCs. The source is a woman aged 45-60 years with head and neck cancer. The CDR3 protein is CASSDPGTGFGTDTEAFF. CDR3 nucleotide sequence: TGTGCCAGCAGTGACCCCGGGACAGGGTTCGGTACGGACACTGAAGCTTTCTTT.